This paragraph covers one TCR beta chain sequence. Antigen unknown. TCRdb re-derived calls from the RACE reads in MiXCR, one entry per CDR3 protein. In the table there are about 350,000 distinct CDR3 sequences, 4.5% to 7% of which are singletons. The CDR3 contains 15 residues. CDR1 is LGHDT and CDR2 is YNNKEL in the germline V gene (reference sequence). V gave up 0 bases and J gave up 6 bases, with 15 bases separating them. The data stem from a study of human T cells and chemical hapten exposure. The study's findings and limits: DPC sensitization produced no change in TCRs with frequency above 1 in 1000.

Time point denoted: pre-sensitization, week 0. Treatment: therapeutic diphenylcyclopropenone sensitization with weekly scalp DPC. V gene TRBV3-1 combines with J gene TRBJ2-7; D is uncertain. This sample comprised whole blood, obtained in connection with sensitization to the hapten diphenylcyclopropenone (DPC). This sequence was found in a woman between 18 and 30 years old with alopecia areata. Some clones in this sample may be carry-over from other donors' samples. CDR3 nucleotide sequence: TGTGCCAGCAGCCAAGATGCCCACAGAGTACGCGAGCAGTACTTC. It yields the protein CASSQDAHRVREQYF.